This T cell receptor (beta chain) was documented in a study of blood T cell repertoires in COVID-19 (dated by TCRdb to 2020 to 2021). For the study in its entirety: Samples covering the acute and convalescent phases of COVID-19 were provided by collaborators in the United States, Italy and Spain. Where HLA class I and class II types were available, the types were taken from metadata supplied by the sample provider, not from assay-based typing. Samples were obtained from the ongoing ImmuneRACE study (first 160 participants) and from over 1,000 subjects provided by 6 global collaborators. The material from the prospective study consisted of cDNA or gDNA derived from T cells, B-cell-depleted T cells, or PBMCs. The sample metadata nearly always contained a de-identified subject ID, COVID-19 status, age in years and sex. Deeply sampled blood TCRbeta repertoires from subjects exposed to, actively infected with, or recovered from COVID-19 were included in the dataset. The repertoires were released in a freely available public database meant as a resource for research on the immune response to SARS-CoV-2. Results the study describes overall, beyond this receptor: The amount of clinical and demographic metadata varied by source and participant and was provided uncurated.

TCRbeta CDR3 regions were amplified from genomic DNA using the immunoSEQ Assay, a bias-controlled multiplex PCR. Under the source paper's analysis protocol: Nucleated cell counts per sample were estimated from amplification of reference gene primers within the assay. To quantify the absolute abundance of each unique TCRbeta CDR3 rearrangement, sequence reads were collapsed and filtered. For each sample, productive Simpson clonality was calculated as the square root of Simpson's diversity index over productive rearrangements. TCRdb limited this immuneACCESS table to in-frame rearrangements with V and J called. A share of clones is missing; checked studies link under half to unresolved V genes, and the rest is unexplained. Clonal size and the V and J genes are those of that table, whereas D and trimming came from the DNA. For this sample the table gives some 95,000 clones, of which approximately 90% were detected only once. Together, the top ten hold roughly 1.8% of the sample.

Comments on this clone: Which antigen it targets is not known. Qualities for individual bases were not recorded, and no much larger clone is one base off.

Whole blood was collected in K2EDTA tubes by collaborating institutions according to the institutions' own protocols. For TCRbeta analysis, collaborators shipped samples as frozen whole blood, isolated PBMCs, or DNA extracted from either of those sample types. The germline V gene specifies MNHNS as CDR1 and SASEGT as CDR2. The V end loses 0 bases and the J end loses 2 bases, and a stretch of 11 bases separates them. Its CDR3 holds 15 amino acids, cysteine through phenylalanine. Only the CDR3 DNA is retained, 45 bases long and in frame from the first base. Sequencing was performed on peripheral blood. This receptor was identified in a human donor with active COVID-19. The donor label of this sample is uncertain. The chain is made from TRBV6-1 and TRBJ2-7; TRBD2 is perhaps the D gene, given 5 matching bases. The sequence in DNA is TGTGCCAGCAGTGAAGCGGCTGCGGGCGCCTACGAGCAGTACTTC. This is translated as CASSEAAAGAYEQYF.